This T cell receptor beta chain stems from a study of sequential checkpoint blockade in melanoma (dated by TCRdb to between 2018 and 2021). Looking at the study overall: In a 1:1 randomization, patients received either first-line nivolumab then ipilimumab (arm A) or ipilimumab then nivolumab (arm B). Maintenance nivolumab came after both trial sequences.

General study outcomes and caveats: The response-prediction model combining TCR metrics and mutation burden needs validation in larger, independent patient cohorts.

The label giving this sample's treatment or condition can be read as: randomized to nivolumab then ipilimumab (arm A) or the reverse (arm B). None of the patients in the trial had previously been given DNA-damaging chemotherapy. A FACS Aria II flow cytometer was used to sort live CD3+CD8+ cells that were negative for CD19 and CD56 from thawed PBMCs. Samples came from patients with melanoma in CheckMate 064, a randomized, open-label phase II trial of sequential checkpoint blockade. Peripheral blood mononuclear cells were obtained through leukapheresis, purified using Ficoll-Paque, and frozen in human serum containing approximately 9.5% DMSO. Immediately after sorting, the purity of the sorted blood CD3+CD8+ cells was confirmed to be >98%, and DNA was then extracted. Notes on this clone: No cognate antigen has been identified for it. No base quality values were provided; no much bigger clone lies one nucleotide off.

TCRbeta CDR3 regions were immunosequenced from genomic DNA with the immunoSEQ Assay. Before high-throughput sequencing, the genomic DNA was amplified using bias-controlled multiplex PCR. The original methods were these. To quantify the absolute abundance of each unique TCRbeta CDR3 region, the sequences were collapsed and filtered. Clonality, defined as 1 minus Pielou's evenness, was calculated using productive rearrangements only. A previously published method was used to identify clones whose frequencies were significantly greater in on-treatment samples than in baseline samples. Not all clones reach the TCRdb copy of this immuneACCESS table, which keeps in-frame sequences only. Checked studies attribute under half of the gap to unresolved V genes and leave the rest unexplained. The DNA was the basis for D and trimming; V, J and clone size are from that table. The sample data list over 8,000 clones, and around three quarters of these were observed just once. The leading ten clones occupy under 65% of the sample.

Including cysteine and phenylalanine, the CDR3 has 13 amino acids. Just CDR3 DNA is preserved here, 39 bases in frame from base 1. Trimming removed 1 base from V and 4 bases from J, leaving 11 bases between the germline ends. CDR1 and CDR2 are read off the germline V gene as SQVTM and ANQGSEA. Source: CD8+ T cells sorted from blood (inferred from file names), taken from a patient given nivolumab and ipilimumab in sequence. The source of this sequence is a human donor with melanoma. Here the chain combines TRBV29-1 and TRBJ2-7; the D gene is unclear. The sequence in DNA is TGCAGCGTTGAAGGCAGGTCAGGTTACGAGCAGTACTTC. This codes for CSVEGRSGYEQYF.